The source of this T cell receptor beta chain is a study of T cell responses to AZD1222 COVID-19 vaccine. Study overall: Second-dose intervals of approximately 4 or approximately 12 weeks were pooled.

Here immunoSEQ multiplex PCR was the method, and the copy in TCRdb shows in-frame clones only, minus some. This table holds 150,000 or so clones, roughly nine tenths found once. The CDR3 totals 12 residues. The germline V gene encodes CDR1 LNHDA and CDR2 SQIVND (reference sequence). V was cut by 6 bases and J by 9 bases, with 14 bases left in between. As regards this clone: Its antigen remains unidentified.

Study findings and constraints: Sampled repertoires all dated from after the peak T cell response. After two AZD1222 doses, spike-specific TCR breadth and depth rose versus day 0. Baseline testing showed seropositivity in only a handful of AZD1222 recipients.

The chain carries TRBV19 and TRBJ1-1; D is possibly TRBD1 (5 bases). This TCR derives from an adult in good health. The material was peripheral blood, obtained on day 0 of AZD1222 vaccination. CDR3 coding DNA: TGTGCCAGTAGCCACCTTGGGGGTAAAGCTTTCTTT. Amino acid sequence: CASSHLGGKAFF. Complete variable domain (other parts from reference TRBV19 and TRBJ1-1): DGGITQSPKYLFRKEGQNVTLSCEQNLNHDAMYWYRQDPGQGLRLIYYSQIVNDFQKGDIAEGYSVSREKKESFPLTVTSAQKNPTAFYLCASSHLGGKAFFGQGTRLTVV.